Below, 6 T cell receptor beta chains from the same sample are listed, as sequenced in a study of T cells in Graves' hyperthyroidism and ophthalmopathy. Amplification of TCR beta CDR3 regions was performed using RNA transcripts as template. A first-round RT-PCR of the TCR CDR3 used the HTBI primer set. TCRdb itself ran the multiplex PCR reads through MiXCR, one entry per CDR3 protein. The sample holds fewer than 600,000 distinct CDR3 sequences, 14% seen once. What was sequenced was blood. These receptors originate from a woman aged 40 to 50 with Graves' hyperthyroidism.

This clonotype came up many times. The rearrangement links TRBV7-8 to TRBJ2-3, with TRBD2 matching over 15 bases. Germline CDR1 is SGHVS and CDR2 is FQNEAQ. The trim removed 5 bases at V and 7 bases at J, leaving 4 bases unmatched. The CDR3 length is 15 residues. CDR3 region: CASSDGLAGGYTQYF. CDR3 coding DNA: TGTGCCAGCAGCGATGGACTAGCGGGAGGGTATACGCAGTATTTT.

The chain is built from TRBV5-1 and TRBJ2-1; 13 bases are shared with TRBD2. This CDR3 has 16 amino acids. Germline V gives CDR1 SGHRS, CDR2 YFSETQ. The V and J ends lost 0 bases and 9 bases, in that order; junction bases with no gene match: 6. The CDR3 sequence is CASSLGLAGGESEQFF. CDR3 bases: TGCGCCAGCAGCTTGGGACTAGCGGGAGGAGAGAGTGAGCAGTTCTTC.

Many counts were recorded for this clonotype. This sequence joins TRBV20-1 and TRBJ2-1, with 8 bases aligning to TRBD2. Germline CDR1 is DFQATT and CDR2 is SNEGSKA (reference sequence). This CDR3 has 14 amino acids. V gave up 5 bases and J gave up 0 bases; unmatched junction bases: 3. The CDR3 DNA reads TGCAGTGCTTTGGGGACTAGCTCCTACAATGAGCAGTTCTTC. As protein: CSALGTSSYNEQFF.

The rearrangement links TRBV5-1 to TRBJ2-4; a possible D gene is TRBD1 (6 bases). Germline assignment: CDR1 SGHRS and CDR2 YFSETQ. The CDR3 is made up of 15 amino acids. Trimming left V 7 bases short and J 3 bases short, with 17 bases between. CDR3 nucleotides: TGCGCCAGCGGCTGGAAGGGGGAGAGCAAAAACATTCAGTACTTC. Protein: CASGWKGESKNIQYF.

This clonotype has ten or more counts. The chain uses TRBV6-1 and TRBJ2-3; D might be TRBD2 (6 bases). Germline V CDR1 and CDR2: MNHNS, SASEGT. CDR3 length: 16 residues. V lost 7 bases and J lost 0, with 17 bases in between. The chain's CDR3 is CASTDLPGTSTDTQYF. The CDR3 region has the DNA TGTGCCAGCACTGATCTACCCGGGACTAGCACAGATACGCAGTATTTT.

This clonotype was detected ten times or more. CDR3 nucleotides: TGTGCCAGCAGCCTTCACGGGGGAAGGGAGACCCAGTACTTC. Translation: CASSLHGGRETQYF. The V and J genes are TRBV3-1 and TRBJ2-5; possible D gene TRBD2, 6 bases. The germline CDR1 and CDR2 sequences are LGHDT and YNNKEL (reference sequence). CDR3 length equals 14 residues. V was cut by 4 bases and J by 5 bases, with 14 bases left in between.